The next 32 T cell receptor beta chains were all read from a single sample in a study of cytomegalovirus exposure and HLA in healthy donors. A multiplex PCR was run with 60 Vbeta primers and 13 Jbeta primers. The protocol was immunoSEQ multiplex PCR, while the TCRdb copy is restricted to in-frame clones and leaves out a portion. The table records 95,000 to 150,000 clones, around three fifths of them present only once. The specimen was PBMCs. These receptors all come from a woman in her 40s in good health and CMV-seropositive.

J is TRBJ2-5 and V is TRBV7-9; 8 positions agree with TRBD2. CDR3 size: 17 residues. V trimming: 1 base; J trimming: 1 base; junction bases outside the gene matches: 8. Germline V gene data show CDR1 as SEHNR and CDR2 as FQNEAQ (reference sequence). As DNA, the CDR3 is TGTGCCAGCAGCTTAGAAGCGGGAGTGGGGGCCCAAGAGACCCAGTACTTC. It is translated as CASSLEAGVGAQETQYF.

This clone was counted between two and nine times. This sequence joins TRBV5-1 and TRBJ2-5; D call uncertain. The CDR3 runs 15 residues. CDR1 and CDR2 (germline): SGHRS, YFSETQ. The ends were cut back, 7 bases at V and 5 bases at J, with 21 bases in the middle. In DNA, the CDR3 is TGCGCCAGCTGTGACCTCAGTGGTTCAGCGGAGACCCAGTACTTC. Amino acid sequence: CASCDLSGSAETQYF.

A note on this clone: One end of the junction varies from germline; a read error may be responsible. The J gene is TRBJ2-7, the V gene TRBV6-6; 9 bases map to TRBD1. Germline CDR1 and CDR2: MNHNY and SVGAGI (reference sequence). CDR3 length: 15 residues. The CDR3 here is CACSHGQGIPLEQYF. CDR3 DNA sequence: TGTGCCTGCAGTCACGGACAGGGGATCCCCCTCGAGCAGTACTTC.

This clone was seen a few times. The rearrangement uses TRBV18 and TRBJ2-2; 8 bases are a match to TRBD1. Trimming cost V 2 bases and J 4 bases; bases outside gene matches: 9. In germline, CDR1 is KGHSH, CDR2 LQKENI. This CDR3 is 17 amino acids long. CDR3 in amino acids: CASSPSTLGQGTGELFF. The CDR3 DNA sequence: TGTGCCAGCTCACCATCGACGTTAGGACAGGGCACCGGGGAGCTGTTTTTT.

This chain connects TRBV5-1 to TRBJ2-1; 7 positions match TRBD2. Trimming at V came to 6 bases and at J to 5 bases, leaving 11 bases not matched to a gene. From germline, CDR1 is SGHRS and CDR2 YFSETQ. The CDR3 sequence is 15 residues long. The CDR3 DNA is TGCGCCAGCACCCAACAGACTAGCCAGAACAATGAGCAGTTCTTC. Protein sequence: CASTQQTSQNNEQFF.

The J gene is TRBJ2-3, the V gene TRBV5-4, with TRBD2 matching over 8 bases. CDR1 is SGHNT, CDR2 YYREEE, per germline (reference sequence). V was pared by 0 bases and J by 2 bases, with 2 bases of the junction left unmatched. The CDR3 consists of 15 residues. The chain's CDR3 is CASSLVLADTDTQYF. Written as DNA, the CDR3 is TGTGCCAGCAGCTTGGTACTAGCGGACACAGATACGCAGTATTTT.

This chain links TRBV11-3 with TRBJ2-7; 9 nucleotides agree with TRBD1. This CDR3 is built from 15 residues. V lost 5 bases and J lost 3; bases outside the gene matches: 8. Germline V gene lookup returns CDR1 SGHNT and CDR2 YENEEA. CDR3 in DNA: TGTGCCAGCAGCGTAGGGACAGGGACCCACTACGAGCAGTACTTC. Protein sequence: CASSVGTGTHYEQYF. The complete variable domain, with remaining parts taken from reference TRBV11-3 and TRBJ2-7, reads EAGVVQSPRYKIIEKKQPVAFWCNPISGHNTLYWYLQNLGQGPELLIRYENEEAVDDSQLPKDRFSAERLKGVDSTLKIQPAELGDSAVYLCASSVGTGTHYEQYFGPGTRLTVT.

This clone was picked up a small number of times. The chain links TRBV5-1 to TRBJ1-1; no clear D gene. CDR3 length: 13 residues. Trimming cost V 5 bases and J 4 bases, with 12 bases left between them. Germline V lookup: CDR1 SGHRS, CDR2 YFSETQ. CDR3 amino acids: CASSKGGGTEAFF. DNA for the CDR3: TGCGCCAGCAGTAAGGGAGGAGGCACTGAAGCTTTCTTT.

This clone was counted between two and nine times. The chain links TRBV27 to TRBJ1-1, with 9 nucleotides matching TRBD1. This CDR3 has 16 amino acids. After removal of 5 bases from V and 1 base from J, the junction contained 8 bases not matched to a gene. The V gene's germline CDR1 is MNHEY and CDR2 SMNVEV (reference sequence). The CDR3 DNA reads TGTGCCAGCAGTCCCCGAAGACAGGGGGGGAACACTGAAGCTTTCTTT. This sequence encodes CASSPRRQGGNTEAFF.

The V call is TRBV4-1, the J call TRBJ1-4; D unresolved. The V gene's germline CDR1 is MGHRA and CDR2 YSYEKL. V was pared by 0 bases and J by 7 bases, with 12 bases between. There are 15 residues in the CDR3. The CDR3 sequence: CASSQDGGFGEKLFF. The CDR3 DNA follows: TGCGCCAGCAGCCAAGATGGAGGATTCGGTGAAAAACTGTTTTTT.

This clone was observed a single time. The V call is TRBV6-4, the J call TRBJ1-3; 9 bases agree with TRBD1. CDR1 and CDR2 from the germline V gene are MRHNA and SNTAGT. J lost 4 bases, V lost 6 bases, and 10 bases had no gene match. This CDR3 spans 16 amino acids. The CDR3 is CASSPRDRDEGNTIYF. The CDR3 coding sequence is TGTGCCAGCAGCCCCCGGGACAGGGATGAAGGAAACACCATATATTTT.

This rearrangement joins TRBV18 to TRBJ2-1; D might be TRBD1 (6 bases). Germline V gene lookup returns CDR1 KGHSH and CDR2 LQKENI. V lost 6 bases to trimming and J lost 5 bases, with 14 bases between them. The CDR3 consists of 14 residues. This CDR3 reads CASSTGTRDNEQFF. The CDR3 DNA is TGTGCCAGCTCTACCGGGACAAGGGACAATGAGCAGTTCTTC.

The chain is built from TRBV6-1 and TRBJ1-4, with 7 bases fitting TRBD1. The CDR3 contains 15 residues. V dropped 0 bases and J dropped 5; count of bases not matched to a gene: 3. The germline V gene has CDR1 MNHNS and CDR2 SASEGT. The CDR3 DNA sequence: TGTGCCAGCAGTGAAGCGGCAGGGGGAAATGAAAAACTGTTTTTT. It specifies CASSEAAGGNEKLFF.

The J gene is TRBJ1-6, the V gene TRBV7-9, with unresolved D. Germline V gene data show CDR1 as SEHNR and CDR2 as FQNEAQ (reference sequence). This CDR3 contains 15 residues. V lost 0 bases to trimming and J lost 9 bases, with 12 bases between them. The CDR3 region has the DNA TGTGCCAGCAGCTTAGCTGGCATTCTCAGTTCACCCCTCCACTTT. Amino acid sequence: CASSLAGILSSPLHF.

This clone was detected a few times. CDR3 nucleotides: TGTGCCAGTAGTATCGCAGGGGGTGTGTATGGCTACACCTTC. Protein product: CASSIAGGVYGYTF. This chain connects TRBV19 to TRBJ1-2; 7 bases align to TRBD1. This CDR3 has 14 amino acids. The ends lost 3 bases at V and 5 bases at J; junction bases unmatched: 6. Looked up from germline, CDR1 is LNHDA and CDR2 is SQIVND (reference sequence).

J is TRBJ1-2 and V is TRBV30; D gene uncertain. Germline assignment: CDR1 GTSNPN and CDR2 SVGIG (reference sequence). V lost 3 bases, J lost 6 bases, and 14 bases lay in between. CDR3 size: 13 residues. CDR3 sequence reads: CAWSRQVYDGYTF. In DNA, the CDR3 is TGTGCCTGGAGCCGGCAGGTTTACGATGGCTACACCTTC.

This clone was seen ten or more times. V gene TRBV6-1 combines with J gene TRBJ2-7; 13 bases are a match to TRBD2. The germline V gene has CDR1 MNHNS and CDR2 SASEGT. Trimming at V came to 1 base and at J to 6 bases, leaving 3 bases not matched to a gene. The CDR3 has 15 residues. The CDR3 is CASSEGTSGGVEQYF. CDR3 sequence (DNA): TGTGCCAGCAGTGAAGGGACTAGCGGGGGCGTCGAGCAGTACTTC.

The V and J genes are TRBV10-3 and TRBJ2-7; a weak D match, TRBD2 (6 bases). Germline V gene lookup returns CDR1 ENHRY and CDR2 SYGVKD. Deletions cut 10 bases from V and 0 bases from J, with 19 bases between. The CDR3 length is 15 residues. The CDR3 DNA sequence: TGTGCCAGCACTGGGGGACTGCTCCCCTCCTACGAGCAGTACTTC. It yields the protein CASTGGLLPSYEQYF.

The V call is TRBV14, the J call TRBJ1-3, with D uncertain. This CDR3 is built from 11 residues. Germline assignment: CDR1 SGHDN and CDR2 FVKESK. The ends were cut back, 3 bases at V and 11 bases at J, with 8 bases in the middle. CDR3 residues: CASSQAASIYF. The CDR3 DNA follows: TGTGCCAGCAGCCAGGCTGCCTCCATATATTTT.

The chain employs TRBV6-5 and TRBJ1-1; D is undetermined. The CDR3 loop spans 12 amino acids. In germline, CDR1 is MNHEY, CDR2 SVGAGI. Trimming shortened V by 5 bases and J by 5 bases, and 9 bases separated the two germline ends. As DNA, the CDR3 is TGTGCCAGCAGTAACCGGGAGACTGAAGCTTTCTTT. Translating it yields CASSNRETEAFF.

In DNA form, the CDR3 reads TGTGCCAGCAGTTTGCCGGGTTTGAACACTGAAGCTTTCTTT. It yields the protein CASSLPGLNTEAFF. V is TRBV27 and J is TRBJ1-1; unclear D gene. Between the trimmed V and J ends, which lost 3 bases and 0 bases, there was a span of 8 bases. The germline gives CDR1 MNHEY, CDR2 SMNVEV (reference sequence). CDR3 length: 14 residues.

The chain links TRBV30 to TRBJ2-7; 10 bases line up with TRBD1. After removal of 4 bases from V and 3 bases from J, the junction contained 3 bases not matched to a gene. CDR1 and CDR2 (germline): GTSNPN, SVGIG (reference sequence). The CDR3 spans 13 residues. The CDR3 protein is CAWTRDRGYEQYF. CDR3 nucleotides: TGTGCCTGGACGAGGGACAGGGGCTACGAGCAGTACTTC.

The V call is TRBV18, the J call TRBJ1-3; 11 bases agree with TRBD1. This CDR3 is built from 17 residues. Germline-derived CDR1 and CDR2 are KGHSH and LQKENI. Germline trimming cut 4 bases from V and 2 bases from J; bases unmatched to any gene: 7. The CDR3 DNA is TGTGCCAGCTCACGGTGGACAGGGGGCGATCCTGGAAACACCATATATTTT. Its translation: CASSRWTGGDPGNTIYF.

This chain connects TRBV7-3 to TRBJ2-3; D is possibly TRBD2 (6 bases). V gave up 4 bases and J gave up 4 bases, with 12 bases separating them. The germline V gene encodes CDR1 SGHTA and CDR2 FQGTGA. The CDR3 is made up of 14 amino acids. The CDR3 region is CASSSGGGADTQYF. CDR3 nucleotides: TGTGCCAGCAGCTCCGGAGGAGGGGCAGATACGCAGTATTTT.

In its sample, this clone was seen a few times. This chain uses TRBV29-1 with TRBJ2-4; TRBD2 agrees at 7 bases. After removal of 4 bases from V and 5 bases from J, the junction contained 5 bases not matched to a gene. Germline V gives CDR1 SQVTM, CDR2 ANQGSEA. The CDR3 totals 13 residues. CDR3 in amino acids: CSVVWGGENIQYF. The CDR3 nucleotides read TGCAGCGTTGTATGGGGGGGTGAAAACATTCAGTACTTC.

The V gene is TRBV2, the J gene TRBJ2-1; D is undetermined. Deletions cut 5 bases from V and 5 bases from J, with 10 bases between. CDR1 and CDR2 (germline): SNHLY, FYNNEI. This CDR3 is built from 13 residues. CDR3 in amino acids: CASSLERHNEQFF. DNA of the CDR3: TGTGCCAGCAGTCTAGAGCGCCACAATGAGCAGTTCTTC.

This clone was observed a few times. V usage is TRBV12-5 and J usage is TRBJ2-3; possible D gene TRBD1, 5 bases. Germline CDR1 and CDR2: LGHNT and FRNRAP. The V end lost 5 bases, the J end lost 0 bases, and 12 bases lay between the germline ends. The CDR3 has 15 amino acids. CDR3 nucleotides: TGTGCTAGTGGTACCTCTGGGGCTAGCACAGATACGCAGTATTTT. This sequence encodes CASGTSGASTDTQYF.

V gene TRBV28 combines with J gene TRBJ1-1; 7 positions agree with TRBD1. This CDR3 has 15 amino acids. Per the germline V gene, CDR1 is MDHEN and CDR2 is SYDVKM. V was pared by 5 bases and J by 4 bases, with 10 bases of the junction left unmatched. In DNA form, the CDR3 reads TGTGCCAGCAGTCCAGGGGGAAAGTTGGGCACTGAAGCTTTCTTT. It is translated as CASSPGGKLGTEAFF.

This clone came up a few times. V is TRBV5-1 and J is TRBJ1-2; 11 positions agree with TRBD1. V shed 4 bases, J shed 8 bases, and the junction held 4 bases outside the gene matches. Germline lookup yields CDR1 SGHRS and CDR2 YFSETQ. CDR3 size: 13 residues. DNA of the CDR3: TGCGCCAGCAGCGAGGGACAGGGGGAAGGCTACACCTTC. It encodes CASSEGQGEGYTF.

This chain links TRBV7-6 with TRBJ2-3; 11 nucleotides agree with TRBD2. The germline CDR1 and CDR2 sequences are SGHVS and FNYEAQ. This CDR3 has 17 residues. J was trimmed by 6 bases and V by 0 bases; bases with no gene match: 8. The CDR3 nucleotides are TGTGCCAGCAGCTTAGCGAGTAGCGGGAGGGCCTGGGATACGCAGTATTTT. Encoded protein: CASSLASSGRAWDTQYF.

In its sample, this clone was seen a few times. CDR3 region: CASTQTGDETQYF. The CDR3 DNA reads as TGTGCCAGCACCCAGACAGGGGATGAGACCCAGTACTTC. The chain carries TRBV6-6 and TRBJ2-5; 8 positions agree with TRBD1. This CDR3 region has 13 residues. Germline V lookup: CDR1 MNHNY, CDR2 SVGAGI (reference sequence). Trimming removed 7 bases from V and 5 bases from J; junction bases left unmatched: 6.

V and J are TRBV5-6 and TRBJ2-7, with TRBD2 identical over 13 bases. Germline assignment: CDR1 SGHDT and CDR2 YYEEEE. This CDR3 is 15 amino acids long. V shed 5 bases and J 9 bases; nucleotides not matched to a gene: 11. The CDR3 loop is CASRQLGTSGARQYF. CDR3 coding DNA: TGTGCCAGCAGGCAATTGGGGACTAGCGGGGCCCGGCAGTACTTC.